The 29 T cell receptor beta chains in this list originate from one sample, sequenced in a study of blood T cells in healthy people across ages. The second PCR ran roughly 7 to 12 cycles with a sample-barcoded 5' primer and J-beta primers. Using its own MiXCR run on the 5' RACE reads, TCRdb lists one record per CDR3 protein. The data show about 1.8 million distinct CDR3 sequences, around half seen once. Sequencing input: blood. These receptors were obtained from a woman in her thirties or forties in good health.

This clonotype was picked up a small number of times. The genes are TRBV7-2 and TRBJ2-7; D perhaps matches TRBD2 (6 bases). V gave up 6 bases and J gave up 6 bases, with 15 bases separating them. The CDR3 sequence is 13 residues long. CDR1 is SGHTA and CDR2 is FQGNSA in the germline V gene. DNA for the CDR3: TGTGCCAGCAGTCCGGACGGGGGTGGCGAGCAGTACTTC. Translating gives CASSPDGGGEQYF.

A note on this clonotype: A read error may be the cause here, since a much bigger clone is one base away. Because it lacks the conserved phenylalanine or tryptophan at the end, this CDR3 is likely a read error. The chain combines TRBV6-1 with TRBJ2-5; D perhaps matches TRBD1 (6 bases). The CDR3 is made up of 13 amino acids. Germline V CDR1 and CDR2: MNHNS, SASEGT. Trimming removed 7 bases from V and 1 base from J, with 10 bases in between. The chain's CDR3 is CASNLDSQETQYV. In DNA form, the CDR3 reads TGTGCCAGCAATCTGGACAGCCAAGAGACCCAGTACGTC.

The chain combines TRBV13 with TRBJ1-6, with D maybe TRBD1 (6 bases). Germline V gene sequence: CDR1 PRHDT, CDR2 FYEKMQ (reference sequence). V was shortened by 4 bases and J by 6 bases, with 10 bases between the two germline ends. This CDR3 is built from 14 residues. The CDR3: CASSSDSSNSPLHF. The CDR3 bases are TGTGCCAGCAGCTCGGACAGCTCTAATTCACCCCTCCACTTT.

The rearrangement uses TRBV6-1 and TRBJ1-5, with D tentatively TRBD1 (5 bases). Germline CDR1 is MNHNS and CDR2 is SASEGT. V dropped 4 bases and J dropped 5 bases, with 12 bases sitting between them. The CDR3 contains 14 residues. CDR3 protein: CASSGGYRDQPQHF. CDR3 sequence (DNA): TGTGCCAGCAGTGGGGGGTATAGGGATCAGCCCCAGCATTTT.

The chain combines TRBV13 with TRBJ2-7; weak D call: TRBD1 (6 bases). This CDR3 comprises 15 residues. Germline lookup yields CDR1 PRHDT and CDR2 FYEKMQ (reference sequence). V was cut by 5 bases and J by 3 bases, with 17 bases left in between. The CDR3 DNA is TGTGCCAGCAGCGAAACCGGGACACCTGTCTACGAGCAGTACTTC. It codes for CASSETGTPVYEQYF. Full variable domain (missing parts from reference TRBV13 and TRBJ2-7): AAGVIQSPRHLIKEKRETATLKCYPIPRHDTVYWYQQGPGQDPQFLISFYEKMQSDKGSIPDRFSAQQFSDYHSELNMSSLELGDSALYFCASSETGTPVYEQYFGPGTRLTVT.

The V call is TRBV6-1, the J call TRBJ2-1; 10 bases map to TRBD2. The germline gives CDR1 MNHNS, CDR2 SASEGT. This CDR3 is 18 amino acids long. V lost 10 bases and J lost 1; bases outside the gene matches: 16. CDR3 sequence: CANSRLSQLAGSYNEQFF. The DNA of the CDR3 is TGTGCCAACAGCCGACTTAGCCAACTAGCGGGGTCCTACAATGAGCAGTTCTTC.

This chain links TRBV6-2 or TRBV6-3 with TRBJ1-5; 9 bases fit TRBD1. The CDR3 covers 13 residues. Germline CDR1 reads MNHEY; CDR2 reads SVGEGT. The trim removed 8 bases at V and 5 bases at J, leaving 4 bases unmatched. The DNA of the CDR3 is TGTGCCAGCGGGGACAGGGACCATCAGCCCCAGCATTTT. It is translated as CASGDRDHQPQHF.

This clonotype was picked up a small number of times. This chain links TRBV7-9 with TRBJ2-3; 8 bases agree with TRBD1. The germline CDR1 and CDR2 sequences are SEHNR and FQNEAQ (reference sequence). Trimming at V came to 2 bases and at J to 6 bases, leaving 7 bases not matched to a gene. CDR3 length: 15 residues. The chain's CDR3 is CASSLRQGAVDTQYF. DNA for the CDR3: TGTGCCAGCAGCTTACGCCAGGGGGCAGTCGATACGCAGTATTTT.

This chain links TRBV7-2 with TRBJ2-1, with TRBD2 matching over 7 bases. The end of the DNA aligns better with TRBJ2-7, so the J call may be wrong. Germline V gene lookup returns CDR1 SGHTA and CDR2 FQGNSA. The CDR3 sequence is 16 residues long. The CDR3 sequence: CASSLGLSGAYNEQYF. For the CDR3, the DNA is TGTGCCAGCAGCTTAGGACTGAGCGGGGCTTACAATGAGCAGTACTTC.

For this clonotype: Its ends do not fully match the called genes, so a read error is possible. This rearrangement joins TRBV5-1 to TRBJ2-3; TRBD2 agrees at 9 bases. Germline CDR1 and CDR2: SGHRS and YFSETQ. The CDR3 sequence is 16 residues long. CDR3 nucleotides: TGTGCCAGCAGTCCAGGACTAGCGTCGAGCACAGATACGCAGTATTTT. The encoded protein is CASSPGLASSTDTQYF.

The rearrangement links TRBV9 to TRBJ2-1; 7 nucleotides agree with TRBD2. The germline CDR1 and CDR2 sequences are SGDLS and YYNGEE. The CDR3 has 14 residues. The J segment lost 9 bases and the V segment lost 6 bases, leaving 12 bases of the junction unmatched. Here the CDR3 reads CASNRAGFDGEQFF. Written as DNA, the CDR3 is TGTGCCAGCAACAGAGCGGGGTTCGACGGTGAGCAGTTCTTC.

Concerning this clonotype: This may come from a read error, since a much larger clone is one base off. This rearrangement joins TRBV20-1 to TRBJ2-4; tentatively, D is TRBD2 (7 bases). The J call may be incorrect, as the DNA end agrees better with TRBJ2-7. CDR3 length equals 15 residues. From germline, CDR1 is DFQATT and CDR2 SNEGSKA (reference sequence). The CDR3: CSARVPGGSPYEQYF. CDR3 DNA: TGCAGTGCTAGAGTACCGGGGGGCTCTCCCTACGAGCAGTACTTC.

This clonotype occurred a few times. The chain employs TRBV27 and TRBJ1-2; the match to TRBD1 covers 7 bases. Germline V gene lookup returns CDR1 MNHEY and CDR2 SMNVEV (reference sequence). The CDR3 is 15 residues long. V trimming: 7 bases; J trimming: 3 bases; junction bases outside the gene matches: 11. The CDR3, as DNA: TGTGCCAGCACCAACCTACAGGGGATAGACTATGGCTACACCTTC. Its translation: CASTNLQGIDYGYTF.

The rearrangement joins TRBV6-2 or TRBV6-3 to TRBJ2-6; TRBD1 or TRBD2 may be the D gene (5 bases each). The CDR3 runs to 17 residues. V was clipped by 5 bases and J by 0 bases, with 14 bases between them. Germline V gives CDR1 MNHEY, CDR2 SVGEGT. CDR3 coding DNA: TGTGCCAGCAGTAAACGGGGCGACTACTCTGGGGCCAACGTCCTGACTTTC. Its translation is CASSKRGDYSGANVLTF.

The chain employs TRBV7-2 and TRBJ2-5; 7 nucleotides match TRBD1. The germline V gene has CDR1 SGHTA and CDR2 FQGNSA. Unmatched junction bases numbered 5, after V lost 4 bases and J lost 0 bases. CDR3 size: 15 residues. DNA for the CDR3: TGTACCAGCAGCTACGGACAGGTGTACCAAGAGACCCAGTACTTC. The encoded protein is CTSSYGQVYQETQYF.

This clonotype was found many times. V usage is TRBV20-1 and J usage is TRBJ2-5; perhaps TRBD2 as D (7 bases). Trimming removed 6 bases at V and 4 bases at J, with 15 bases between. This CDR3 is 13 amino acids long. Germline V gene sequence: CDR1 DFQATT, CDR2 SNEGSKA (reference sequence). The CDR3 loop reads CSAIVGGGETQYF. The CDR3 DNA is TGCAGTGCAATCGTAGGGGGGGGAGAGACCCAGTACTTC.

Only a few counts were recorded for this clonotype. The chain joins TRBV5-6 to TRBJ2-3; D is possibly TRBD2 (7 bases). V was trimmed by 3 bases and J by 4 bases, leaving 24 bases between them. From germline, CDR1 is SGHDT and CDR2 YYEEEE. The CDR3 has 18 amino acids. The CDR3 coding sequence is TGTGCCAGCAGCTATACTCGGGGGGCCGAGATAGAGGCAGATACGCAGTATTTT. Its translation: CASSYTRGAEIEADTQYF.

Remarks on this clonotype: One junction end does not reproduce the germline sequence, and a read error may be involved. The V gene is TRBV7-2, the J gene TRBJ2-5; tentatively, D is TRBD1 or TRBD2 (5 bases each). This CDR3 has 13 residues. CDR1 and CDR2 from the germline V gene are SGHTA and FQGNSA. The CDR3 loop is CASSPGPSETLYF. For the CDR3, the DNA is TGTGCCAGCAGTCCGGGACCCTCGGAGACCCTGTACTTC.

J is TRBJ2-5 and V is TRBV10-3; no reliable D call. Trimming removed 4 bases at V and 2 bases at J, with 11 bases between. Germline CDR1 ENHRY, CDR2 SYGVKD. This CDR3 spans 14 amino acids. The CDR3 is CAISGQRVQETQYF. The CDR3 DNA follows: TGTGCCATCAGTGGACAAAGGGTGCAAGAGACCCAGTACTTC.

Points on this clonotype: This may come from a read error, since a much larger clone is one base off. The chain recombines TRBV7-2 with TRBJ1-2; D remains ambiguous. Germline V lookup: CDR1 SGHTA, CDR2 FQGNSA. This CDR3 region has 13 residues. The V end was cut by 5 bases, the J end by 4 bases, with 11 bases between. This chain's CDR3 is CTSSVEMIYGYTF. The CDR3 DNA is TGTACCAGCAGCGTAGAGATGATCTATGGCTACACCTTC.

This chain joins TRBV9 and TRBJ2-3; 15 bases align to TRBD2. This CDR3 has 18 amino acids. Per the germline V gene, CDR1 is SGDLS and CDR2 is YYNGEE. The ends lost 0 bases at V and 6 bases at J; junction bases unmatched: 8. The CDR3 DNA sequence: TGTGCCAGCAGCGTAGCAGGACTAGCGGGGGGGCCTCTGGATACGCAGTATTTT. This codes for CASSVAGLAGGPLDTQYF.

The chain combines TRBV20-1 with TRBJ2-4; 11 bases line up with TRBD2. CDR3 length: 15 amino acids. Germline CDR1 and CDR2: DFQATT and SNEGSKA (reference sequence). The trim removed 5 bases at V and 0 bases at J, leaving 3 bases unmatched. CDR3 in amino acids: CSAPSGGLAKNIQYF. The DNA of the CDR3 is TGCAGTGCTCCTAGCGGGGGGCTAGCCAAAAACATTCAGTACTTC.

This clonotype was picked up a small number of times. CDR3 in amino acids: CATSEDSYGYTF. DNA of the CDR3: TGTGCCACCAGTGAGGACAGCTATGGCTACACCTTC. The chain couples TRBV24-1 to TRBJ1-2; D possibly corresponds to TRBD1 (6 bases). V lost 4 bases to trimming and J lost 4 bases, with 6 bases between them. Germline loops: CDR1 KGHDR, CDR2 SFDVKD. This CDR3 comprises 12 residues.

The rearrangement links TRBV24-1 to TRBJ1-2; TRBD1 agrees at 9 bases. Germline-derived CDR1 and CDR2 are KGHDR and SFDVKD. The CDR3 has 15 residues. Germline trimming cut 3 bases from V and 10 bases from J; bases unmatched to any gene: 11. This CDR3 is CATSDPGQGIPVYTF. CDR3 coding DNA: TGTGCCACCAGTGATCCGGGACAGGGAATTCCCGTCTACACCTTC.

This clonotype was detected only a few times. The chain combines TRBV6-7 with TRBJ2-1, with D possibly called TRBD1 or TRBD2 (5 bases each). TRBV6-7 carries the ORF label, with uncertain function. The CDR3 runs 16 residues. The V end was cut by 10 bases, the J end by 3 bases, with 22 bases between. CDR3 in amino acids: CANRVRPGQGYNEQFF. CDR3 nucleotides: TGTGCCAATAGGGTTCGGCCGGGGCAGGGCTACAATGAGCAGTTCTTC.

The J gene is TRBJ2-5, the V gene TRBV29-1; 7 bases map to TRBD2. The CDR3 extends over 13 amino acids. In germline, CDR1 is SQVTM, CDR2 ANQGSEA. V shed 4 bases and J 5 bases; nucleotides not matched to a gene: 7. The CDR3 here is CSVARGGSETQYF. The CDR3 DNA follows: TGCAGCGTTGCGCGCGGGGGTAGTGAGACCCAGTACTTC.

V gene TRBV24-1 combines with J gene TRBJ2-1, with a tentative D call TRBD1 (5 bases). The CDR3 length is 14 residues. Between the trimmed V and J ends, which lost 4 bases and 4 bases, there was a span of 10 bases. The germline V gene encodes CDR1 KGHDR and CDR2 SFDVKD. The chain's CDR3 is CATSDNPGYNEQFF. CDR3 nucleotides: TGTGCCACCAGTGACAACCCAGGGTACAATGAGCAGTTCTTC.

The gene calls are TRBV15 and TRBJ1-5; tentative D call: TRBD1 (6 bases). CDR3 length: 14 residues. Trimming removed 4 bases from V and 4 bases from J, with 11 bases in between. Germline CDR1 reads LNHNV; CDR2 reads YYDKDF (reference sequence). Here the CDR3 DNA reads TGTGCCACCAGCACACGACAGGAGAATCAGCCCCAGCATTTT. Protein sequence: CATSTRQENQPQHF.

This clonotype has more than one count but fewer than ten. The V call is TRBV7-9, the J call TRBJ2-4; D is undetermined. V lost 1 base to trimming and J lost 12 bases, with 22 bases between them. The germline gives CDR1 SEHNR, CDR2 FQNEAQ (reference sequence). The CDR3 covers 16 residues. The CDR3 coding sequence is TGTGCCAGCAGCTTAGATATGGCAAGGGCCCAGAGCGCTCAGTACTTC. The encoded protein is CASSLDMARAQSAQYF.